This T cell receptor (beta chain) is drawn from a study of shared clonotypes between healthy human individuals. Study-wide results and caveats: Among non-shared clonotypes, generation probabilities were lower than among those shared by all four donors. The authors expected sequencing depth to affect clonotype sharing among donors.

Measured with immunoSEQ multiplex PCR; TCRdb has only the in-frame clones, and not every one. The sample contains a few million clones, roughly 93% of which appear only once. This clone was seen only once. Its antigen remains unknown. Among the donors, all were Caucasian adults who lived in Nashville, Tennessee. CDR3 length equals 15 residues. CDR1 and CDR2 from the germline V gene are WSHSY and SAAADI. J was trimmed by 9 bases and V by 8 bases; bases with no gene match: 9. The chain links TRBV10-2 to TRBJ2-1; 14 nucleotides agree with TRBD2. The sample comprised naive CD4+ T cells from PBMCs. Subset defined: CD45RA+ positively selected. The receptor was isolated from a young man in good health. Some clones in this sample may be carry-over from other donors' samples. CDR3 region: CASFPGLAGVGEQFF. DNA for the CDR3: TGCGCCAGCTTTCCGGGACTAGCGGGAGTGGGTGAGCAGTTCTTC.